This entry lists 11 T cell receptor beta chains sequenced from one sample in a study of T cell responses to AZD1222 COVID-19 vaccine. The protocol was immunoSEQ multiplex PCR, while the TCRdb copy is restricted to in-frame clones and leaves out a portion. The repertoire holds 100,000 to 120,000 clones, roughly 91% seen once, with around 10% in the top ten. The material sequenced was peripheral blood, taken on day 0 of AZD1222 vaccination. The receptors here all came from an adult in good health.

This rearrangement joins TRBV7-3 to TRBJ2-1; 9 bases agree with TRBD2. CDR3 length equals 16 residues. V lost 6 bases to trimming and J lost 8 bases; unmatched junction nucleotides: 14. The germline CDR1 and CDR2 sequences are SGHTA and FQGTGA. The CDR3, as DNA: TGTGCCAGCAGAAAGGGCGGGAGGGCCCTCCGCGATGAGCAGTTCTTC. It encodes CASRKGGRALRDEQFF.

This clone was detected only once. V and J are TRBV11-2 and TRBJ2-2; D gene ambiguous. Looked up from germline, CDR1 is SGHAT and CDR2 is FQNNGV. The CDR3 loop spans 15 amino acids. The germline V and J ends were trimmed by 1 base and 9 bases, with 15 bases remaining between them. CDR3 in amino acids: CASSLAVGWARELFF. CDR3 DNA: TGTGCCAGCAGCTTAGCAGTGGGCTGGGCTAGGGAGCTGTTTTTT.

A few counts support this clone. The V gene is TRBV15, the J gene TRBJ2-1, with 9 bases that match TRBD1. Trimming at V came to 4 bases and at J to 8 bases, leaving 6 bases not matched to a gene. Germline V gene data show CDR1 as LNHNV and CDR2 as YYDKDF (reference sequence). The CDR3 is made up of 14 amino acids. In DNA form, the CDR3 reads TGTGCCACCAGCAACCAGGACAGGGGCGATGAGCAGTTCTTC. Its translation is CATSNQDRGDEQFF.

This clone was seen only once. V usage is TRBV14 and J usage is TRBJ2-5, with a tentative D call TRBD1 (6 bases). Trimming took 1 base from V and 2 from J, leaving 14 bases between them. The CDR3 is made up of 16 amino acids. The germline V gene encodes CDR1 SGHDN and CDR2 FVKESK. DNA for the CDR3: TGTGCCAGCAGCCAAGGCCGCCGGGACAAACAAGAGACCCAGTACTTC. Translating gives CASSQGRRDKQETQYF.

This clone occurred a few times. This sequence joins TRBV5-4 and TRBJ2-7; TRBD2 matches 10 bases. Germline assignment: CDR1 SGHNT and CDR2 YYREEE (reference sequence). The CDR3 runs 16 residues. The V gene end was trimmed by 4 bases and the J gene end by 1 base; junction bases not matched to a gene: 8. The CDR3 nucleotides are TGTGCCAGCAGCCCCGCTAGCGGGAGTTCTTCCTACGAGCAGTACTTC. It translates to CASSPASGSSSYEQYF.

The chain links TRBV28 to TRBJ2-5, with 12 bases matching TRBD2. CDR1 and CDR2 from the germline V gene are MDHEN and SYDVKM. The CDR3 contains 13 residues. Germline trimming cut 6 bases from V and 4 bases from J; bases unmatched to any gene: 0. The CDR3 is CASRLAGGETQYF. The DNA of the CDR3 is TGTGCCAGCAGACTAGCGGGGGGAGAGACCCAGTACTTC.

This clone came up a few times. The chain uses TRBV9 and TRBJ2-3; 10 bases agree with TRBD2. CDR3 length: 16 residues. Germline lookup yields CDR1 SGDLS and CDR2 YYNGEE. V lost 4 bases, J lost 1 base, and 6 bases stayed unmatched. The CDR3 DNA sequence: TGTGCCAGCAGCTCAGCCGGGACTAGCGGCACAGATACGCAGTATTTT. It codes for CASSSAGTSGTDTQYF.

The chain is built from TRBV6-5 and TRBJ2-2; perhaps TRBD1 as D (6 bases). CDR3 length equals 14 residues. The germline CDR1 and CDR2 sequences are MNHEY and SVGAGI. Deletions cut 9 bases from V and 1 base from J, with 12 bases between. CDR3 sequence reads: CASRWDMNTGELFF. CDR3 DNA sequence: TGTGCCAGTAGGTGGGACATGAACACCGGGGAGCTGTTTTTT.

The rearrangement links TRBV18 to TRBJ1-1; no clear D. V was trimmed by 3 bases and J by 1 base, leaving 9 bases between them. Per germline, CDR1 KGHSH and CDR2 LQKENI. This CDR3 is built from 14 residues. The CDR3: CASSPLGWNTEAFF. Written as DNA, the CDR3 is TGTGCCAGCTCACCCCTAGGCTGGAACACTGAAGCTTTCTTT.

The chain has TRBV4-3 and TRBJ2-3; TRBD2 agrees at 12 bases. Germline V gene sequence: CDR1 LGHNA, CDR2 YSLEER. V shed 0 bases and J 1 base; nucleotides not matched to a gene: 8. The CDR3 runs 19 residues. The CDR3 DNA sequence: TGCGCCAGCAGCCAAGACCCGACTAGCGGGAGCCTCGGCACAGATACGCAGTATTTT. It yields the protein CASSQDPTSGSLGTDTQYF.

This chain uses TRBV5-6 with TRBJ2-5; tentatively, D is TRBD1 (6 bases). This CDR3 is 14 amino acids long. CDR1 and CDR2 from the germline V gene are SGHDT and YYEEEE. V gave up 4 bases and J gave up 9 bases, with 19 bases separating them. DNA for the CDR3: TGTGCCAGCAGCCCCCCCGGGACACCTGAGGCCCAGTACTTC. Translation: CASSPPGTPEAQYF.